The 30 T cell receptor beta chains reported below all come from one sample, sequenced in a study of T cell responses to AZD1222 COVID-19 vaccine. Generated by immunoSEQ multiplex PCR, the TCRdb table keeps only in-frame clones and is missing some. Of 80,000 to 100,000 clones listed, 70% to 90% are singletons. The source was peripheral blood, collected 28 days after the second AZD1222 dose. These receptors all come from an adult who received the AZD1222 COVID-19 vaccine.

The chain recombines TRBV2 with TRBJ1-6; 9 positions match TRBD1. The germline gives CDR1 SNHLY, CDR2 FYNNEI. The CDR3 consists of 18 residues. V trimming: 2 bases; J trimming: 0 bases; junction bases outside the gene matches: 5. The CDR3 is CASSEQGTGSSYNSPLHF. CDR3 nucleotides: TGTGCCAGCAGTGAACAAGGGACAGGGAGCTCCTATAATTCACCCCTCCACTTT.

V and J are TRBV11-3 and TRBJ1-5, with D uncertain. CDR3 size: 15 residues. Germline CDR1 SGHNT, CDR2 YENEEA. V was pared by 2 bases and J by 2 bases, with 10 bases between. DNA for the CDR3: TGTGCCAGCAGCTTATTCATATCGGGCAATCAGCCCCAGCATTTT. It is translated as CASSLFISGNQPQHF. The whole variable domain, filled in from reference TRBV11-3 and TRBJ1-5, reads EAGVVQSPRYKIIEKKQPVAFWCNPISGHNTLYWYLQNLGQGPELLIRYENEEAVDDSQLPKDRFSAERLKGVDSTLKIQPAELGDSAVYLCASSLFISGNQPQHFGDGTRLSIL.

CDR3 nucleotides: TGTGCCAGCAGTGAGGCCGGGACCCCGCTCCAGCATTTT. The encoded protein is CASSEAGTPLQHF. The J gene is TRBJ1-5, the V gene TRBV6-1; tentatively, D is TRBD1 (5 bases). Germline V gene sequence: CDR1 MNHNS, CDR2 SASEGT. Trimming stripped 3 bases from V and 12 bases from J, with 15 bases between. The CDR3 spans 13 residues.

The CDR3 is CASSFRSGGRQFF. CDR3 nucleotides: TGTGCCAGCAGCTTCAGGTCCGGGGGGCGGCAGTTCTTC. The chain joins TRBV5-6 to TRBJ2-1, with a possible D match to TRBD2 (7 bases). Trimming removed 2 bases at V and 12 bases at J, with 15 bases between. CDR1 and CDR2 from the germline V gene are SGHDT and YYEEEE. The length of the CDR3 is 13 residues.

V is TRBV15 and J is TRBJ1-5; 7 bases line up with TRBD1. The germline CDR1 and CDR2 sequences are LNHNV and YYDKDF (reference sequence). The CDR3 runs to 12 residues. V trimming: 8 bases; J trimming: 5 bases; junction bases outside the gene matches: 3. CDR3 residues: CATGDSYQPQHF. DNA for the CDR3: TGTGCCACCGGGGACAGTTATCAGCCCCAGCATTTT.

The chain combines TRBV5-1 with TRBJ1-6; a weak D match, TRBD1 (5 bases). CDR1 and CDR2 (germline): SGHRS, YFSETQ. The CDR3 length is 15 residues. Trimming pared 0 bases from V and 5 bases from J, leaving 9 bases between. This chain's CDR3 is CASSLESGNNSPLHF. As DNA, the CDR3 is TGCGCCAGCAGCTTGGAGTCAGGGAATAATTCACCCCTCCACTTT.

The rearrangement uses TRBV4-1 and TRBJ1-5; D is unresolved. V lost 2 bases and J 5 bases, leaving 7 bases between the germline ends. The CDR3 is made up of 13 amino acids. Germline CDR1 MGHRA, CDR2 YSYEKL. For the CDR3, the DNA is TGCGCCAGCAGCCAACAGAGAGATCAGCCCCAGCATTTT. This gives the protein CASSQQRDQPQHF.

The chain links TRBV7-9 to TRBJ1-1; no definite D call. In germline, CDR1 is SEHNR, CDR2 FQNEAQ (reference sequence). CDR3 length equals 14 residues. The germline V and J ends were trimmed by 5 bases and 1 base, with 11 bases remaining between them. The CDR3 region has the DNA TGTGCCAGCAGCCCGAGCACACCGAACACTGAAGCTTTCTTT. This sequence encodes CASSPSTPNTEAFF.

This clone was seen just once. V gene TRBV19 combines with J gene TRBJ1-5, with D hard to call. The CDR3 is 15 amino acids. V was trimmed by 3 bases and J by 5 bases, leaving 14 bases between them. The germline CDR1 and CDR2 sequences are LNHDA and SQIVND (reference sequence). This CDR3 reads CASSIKIDGHQPQHF. The CDR3, as DNA: TGTGCCAGTAGTATTAAAATCGACGGTCATCAGCCCCAGCATTTT.

In nucleotides, the CDR3 is TGTGCCAGCAGCTACAGGGCTGGCTACACCTTC. This gives the protein CASSYRAGYTF. This chain connects TRBV28 to TRBJ1-2, with a possible D match to TRBD1 (6 bases). The CDR3 is 11 residues long. V was pared by 6 bases and J by 7 bases, with 9 bases between. The V gene's germline CDR1 is MDHEN and CDR2 SYDVKM.

The V gene is TRBV24-1, the J gene TRBJ2-1; no clear D gene. The germline V gene has CDR1 KGHDR and CDR2 SFDVKD. This CDR3 comprises 14 residues. V lost 9 bases and J lost 5, with 16 bases in between. CDR3 protein: CATQDKFSHNEQFF. DNA of the CDR3: TGTGCCACCCAAGATAAATTCTCACACAATGAGCAGTTCTTC.

This clone showed up just once. The rearrangement links TRBV6-5 to TRBJ1-2; D is uncertain. CDR1 MNHEY and CDR2 SVGAGI come from the germline V gene. The ends were cut back, 11 bases at V and 6 bases at J, with 16 bases in the middle. CDR3 length: 12 residues. The DNA for the CDR3 is TGTGCCGGCTCTCGGCCTAGGGATGGCTACACCTTC. Its translation is CAGSRPRDGYTF.

V usage is TRBV12-5 and J usage is TRBJ2-2, with 11 bases fitting TRBD2. From germline, CDR1 is LGHNT and CDR2 FRNRAP. With 6 bases clipped from V and 8 bases from J, the junction kept 2 bases outside the gene matches. The CDR3 totals 13 residues. The CDR3 reads CASGRLAGGELFF. Here the CDR3 DNA reads TGTGCTAGTGGCAGACTAGCGGGGGGGGAGCTGTTTTTT.

This clone has only one observation. This CDR3 is CASSLGDRSNSPLHF. The CDR3, as DNA: TGTGCCAGCAGTTTAGGGGACAGATCTAATTCACCCCTCCACTTT. The chain combines TRBV28 with TRBJ1-6; 7 nucleotides match TRBD1. Germline CDR1 and CDR2: MDHEN and SYDVKM. The trim removed 2 bases at V and 6 bases at J, leaving 4 bases unmatched. CDR3 length: 15 amino acids.

This clone was detected only once. In nucleotides, the CDR3 is TGTGCCAGCAGCTTAGCTGACAGGATTCAGCCCCAGCATTTT. Its translation is CASSLADRIQPQHF. The chain employs TRBV7-8 and TRBJ1-5; TRBD1 is a possible D gene (6 bases). V lost 0 bases, J lost 6 bases, and 9 bases lay in between. Germline V gene data show CDR1 as SGHVS and CDR2 as FQNEAQ. The CDR3 loop spans 14 amino acids.

CDR3 amino acids: CSVEIRVMNTEAFF. The CDR3 DNA follows: TGCAGCGTTGAAATCAGGGTCATGAACACTGAAGCTTTCTTT. The rearrangement joins TRBV29-1 to TRBJ1-1; D is perhaps TRBD1 (5 bases). Trimming pared 2 bases from V and 0 bases from J, leaving 10 bases between. The CDR3 contains 14 residues. Looked up from germline, CDR1 is SQVTM and CDR2 is ANQGSEA.

The chain recombines TRBV24-1 with TRBJ2-2, with TRBD2 matching over 7 bases. The CDR3 loop spans 14 amino acids. V was pared by 8 bases and J by 2 bases, with 4 bases of the junction left unmatched. Looked up from germline, CDR1 is KGHDR and CDR2 is SFDVKD. The DNA for the CDR3 is TGTGCCACCAAAGCGGGATCCAACACCGGGGAGCTGTTTTTT. It translates to CATKAGSNTGELFF.

The V and J genes are TRBV7-2 and TRBJ1-4, with D perhaps TRBD1 (6 bases). There are 17 residues in the CDR3. Germline CDR1 reads SGHTA; CDR2 reads FQGNSA. V shed 3 bases and J shed 7 bases, with 21 bases lying between them. The CDR3 DNA reads as TGTGCCAGCAGCTTGAACCAGGGGATGCTTCAGGGTGAAAAACTGTTTTTT. Translated, it gives CASSLNQGMLQGEKLFF.

The V gene is TRBV6-2 or TRBV6-3, the J gene TRBJ2-7; TRBD2 agrees at 9 bases. This CDR3 spans 13 amino acids. The J segment lost 3 bases and the V segment lost 6 bases, leaving 3 bases of the junction unmatched. Germline V gene sequence: CDR1 MNHEY, CDR2 SVGEGT. CDR3 DNA sequence: TGTGCCAGCAGGCCTAGCGGGGACTACGAGCAGTACGTC. It is translated as CASRPSGDYEQYV.

The rearrangement uses TRBV5-4 and TRBJ2-7, with TRBD2 matching 8 bases. The CDR3 has 15 residues. Per the germline V gene, CDR1 is SGHNT and CDR2 is YYREEE (reference sequence). Trimming at V came to 9 bases and at J to 3 bases, leaving 14 bases not matched to a gene. Written as DNA, the CDR3 is TGTGCCACCCAGCCGGGGGGGGTAGCGGTCTACGAGCAGTACTTC. It yields the protein CATQPGGVAVYEQYF.

This clone appeared once. The V call is TRBV7-2, the J call TRBJ2-5, with D tentatively TRBD2 (5 bases). V lost 1 base to trimming and J lost 3 bases, with 15 bases between them. The CDR3 runs to 16 residues. Germline V gene data show CDR1 as SGHTA and CDR2 as FQGNSA. In DNA, the CDR3 is TGTGCCAGCAGCTTAGAAGTAGCGAGACGGGAAGAGACCCAGTACTTC. This codes for CASSLEVARREETQYF. Filled out from reference TRBV7-2 and TRBJ2-5, the complete variable domain reads GAGVSQSPSNKVTEKGKDVELRCDPISGHTALYWYRQSLGQGLEFLIYFQGNSAPDKSGLPSDRFSAERTGGSVSTLTIQRTQQEDSAVYLCASSLEVARREETQYFGPGTRLLVL.

The CDR3 DNA is TGTGCCAGCACCCACTGGAACACCGGGGAGCTGTTTTTT. As protein: CASTHWNTGELFF. The chain couples TRBV12-3 or TRBV12-4 to TRBJ2-2, with D unresolved. The CDR3 sequence is 13 residues long. The ends were cut back, 7 bases at V and 1 base at J, with 7 bases in the middle.

V usage is TRBV5-1 and J usage is TRBJ2-3; no clear D gene. V was shortened by 0 bases and J by 0 bases, with 5 bases between the two germline ends. CDR1 is SGHRS, CDR2 YFSETQ, per germline. This CDR3 comprises 14 residues. The CDR3 sequence: CASSLVLSTDTQYF. In nucleotides, the CDR3 is TGCGCCAGCAGCTTGGTGCTAAGCACAGATACGCAGTATTTT. The full variable domain, its missing parts supplied by reference TRBV5-1 and TRBJ2-3, is KAGVTQTPRYLIKTRGQQVTLSCSPISGHRSVSWYQQTPGQGLQFLFEYFSETQRNKGNFPGRFSGRQFSNSRSEMNVSTLELGDSALYLCASSLVLSTDTQYFGPGTRLTVL.

The chain is built from TRBV6-5 and TRBJ1-1; TRBD1 agrees at 7 bases. The CDR3 sequence is 13 residues long. The V gene's germline CDR1 is MNHEY and CDR2 SVGAGI. Trimming at V came to 8 bases and at J to 1 base, leaving 4 bases not matched to a gene. DNA for the CDR3: TGTGCCAGCGAGGGGGCGCGGAACACTGAAGCTTTCTTT. Its protein is CASEGARNTEAFF.

The chain couples TRBV25-1 to TRBJ2-7; 10 bases match TRBD1. CDR3 length: 14 residues. The J segment lost 6 bases and the V segment lost 10 bases, leaving 12 bases of the junction unmatched. Germline CDR1 is MGHDK and CDR2 is SYGVNS. The CDR3 region has the DNA TGTGCCACCATGCGGTTGACAGGGGGCTGCGAGCAGTACGTC. It translates to CATMRLTGGCEQYV.

The V gene is TRBV11-3, the J gene TRBJ1-4; D remains unclear. The length of the CDR3 is 13 residues. Germline V gene data show CDR1 as SGHNT and CDR2 as YENEEA. V gave up 1 base and J gave up 8 bases, with 8 bases separating them. CDR3 in DNA: TGTGCCAGCAGCTTAGGGTCCTGGGAAAAACTGTTTTTT. It encodes CASSLGSWEKLFF.

The V and J genes are TRBV2 and TRBJ1-3, with D tentatively TRBD1 (5 bases). The germline V and J ends were trimmed by 8 bases and 1 base, with 15 bases remaining between them. The germline gives CDR1 SNHLY, CDR2 FYNNEI. The CDR3 runs to 15 residues. The CDR3 sequence: CASGTQGFSGNTIYF. In nucleotides, the CDR3 is TGTGCCAGCGGGACTCAGGGTTTTTCTGGAAACACCATATATTTT.

V gene TRBV6-5 combines with J gene TRBJ1-5; 7 bases map to TRBD1. Trimming took 6 bases from V and 6 from J; bases not matched to a gene: 5. The germline V gene encodes CDR1 MNHEY and CDR2 SVGAGI. There are 13 residues in the CDR3. The CDR3 loop is CASRTGVGQPQHF. DNA of the CDR3: TGTGCCAGCAGAACAGGGGTTGGTCAGCCCCAGCATTTT.

The V call is TRBV10-1, the J call TRBJ1-1; D gene ambiguous. Trimming shortened V by 3 bases and J by 10 bases, and 15 bases separated the two germline ends. The CDR3 covers 13 residues. Per the germline V gene, CDR1 is WNHNN and CDR2 is SYGVQD (reference sequence). The CDR3 here is CASSDPVSLGAFF. For the CDR3, the DNA is TGCGCCAGCAGTGATCCGGTTAGTCTGGGAGCTTTCTTT.

The V gene is TRBV12-5, the J gene TRBJ2-7; TRBD2 aligns across 11 bases. CDR3 length: 15 residues. The trim removed 6 bases at V and 1 base at J, leaving 5 bases unmatched. Germline V gene sequence: CDR1 LGHNT, CDR2 FRNRAP. The CDR3 here is CASGRTSGLSYEQYF. The DNA of the CDR3 is TGTGCTAGTGGCCGGACTAGCGGGCTTTCCTACGAGCAGTACTTC.